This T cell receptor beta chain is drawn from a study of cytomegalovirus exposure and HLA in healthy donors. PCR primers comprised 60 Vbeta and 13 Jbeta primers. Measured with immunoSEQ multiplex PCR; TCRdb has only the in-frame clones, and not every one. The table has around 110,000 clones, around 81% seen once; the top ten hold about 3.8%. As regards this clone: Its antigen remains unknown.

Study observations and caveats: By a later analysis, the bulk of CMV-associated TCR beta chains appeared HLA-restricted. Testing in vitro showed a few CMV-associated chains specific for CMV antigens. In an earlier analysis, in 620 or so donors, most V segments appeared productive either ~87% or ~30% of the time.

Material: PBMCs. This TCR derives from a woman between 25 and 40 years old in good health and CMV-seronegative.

In nucleotides, the CDR3 is TGTGCCAGCATTGGGTCGGCTAGCAGCACAGATACGCAGTATTTT. This translates into CASIGSASSTDTQYF. This chain links TRBV27 with TRBJ2-3; tentatively, D is TRBD2 (5 bases). The length of the CDR3 is 15 residues. Trimming left V 7 bases short and J 0 bases short, with 14 bases between. Germline V gene lookup returns CDR1 MNHEY and CDR2 SMNVEV (reference sequence).